This TCR beta chain came from a study of cytomegalovirus exposure and HLA in healthy donors. Germline CDR1 LNHNV, CDR2 YYDKDF (reference sequence). Trimming removed 1 base at V and 0 bases at J, with 7 bases between. The CDR3 contains 15 residues. This clone has just a few counts. Libraries were prepared by immunoSEQ multiplex PCR; TCRdb keeps only in-frame clonotypes and omits some of them. The repertoire includes 250,000 or so clones, about 90% of them detected once, and 12% sits in the top ten. The rearrangement joins TRBV15 to TRBJ1-5; no definite D call. The sequence derives from a man younger than 35 in good health and CMV-seropositive. The sequencing input was PBMCs. CDR3 residues: CATSRGEYSNQPQHF. The CDR3 region has the DNA TGTGCCACCAGCAGAGGAGAATATAGCAATCAGCCCCAGCATTTT.